Listed below are T cell receptor beta chains from one sample, sequenced in a study of shared clonotypes between healthy human individuals. Data came from immunoSEQ multiplex PCR; TCRdb stores just in-frame clones and leaves some out. Of millions of clones in the sample, under 95% were seen once. Sequenced input: naive CD8+ T cells from PBMCs. The source of these receptors is a young man in good health. Some clones in this sample may be carry-over from other donors' samples. The conserved cysteine and the conserved F or W are not part of the CDR3 here. Clone sizes are given selectively: once, few, many, or a class where the clone is expanded.

v_call | clone_size | cdr3_aa
TRBV4-2 | NA | ASSQDPSLADPYNEQF
TRBV10-3 | NA | AISESGGTGANVLT
TRBV6-5 | NA | ASSHLTGSEQY
TRBV30 | NA | AWRTARLGETQY
TRBV28 | NA | ASSAFRDRHEQF
TRBV2 | NA | ASSASPTGGTEAF
TRBV10-1 | NA | ASSTGNEQF
TRBV9 | NA | ASSVESGTANEQF
TRBV7-6 | NA | ASSPSPSLAAGDEQF
TRBV28 | once | ASSSTGFLWGYT
TRBV28 | NA | ASSLPTGTSGVNEQF
TRBV19 | once | ASSFGLAGPYEQY